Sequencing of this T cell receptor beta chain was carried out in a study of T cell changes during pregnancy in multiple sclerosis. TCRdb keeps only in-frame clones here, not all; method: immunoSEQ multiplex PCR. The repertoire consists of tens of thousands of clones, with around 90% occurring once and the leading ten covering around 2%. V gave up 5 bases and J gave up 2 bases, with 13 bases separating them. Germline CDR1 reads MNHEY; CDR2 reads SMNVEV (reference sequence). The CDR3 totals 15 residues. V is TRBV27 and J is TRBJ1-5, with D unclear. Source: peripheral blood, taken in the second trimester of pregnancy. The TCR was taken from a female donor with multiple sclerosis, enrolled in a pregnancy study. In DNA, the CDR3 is TGTGCCAGCAGTCGAGGGTCTCTGGGCAATCAGCCCCAGCATTTT. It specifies CASSRGSLGNQPQHF.